The next 25 T cell receptor beta chains were all read from a single sample in a study of blood T cell repertoires in COVID-19. Here immunoSEQ multiplex PCR was the method, and the copy in TCRdb shows in-frame clones only, minus some. The data show 200,000 to 300,000 clones, about 90% seen once. The sample comprised peripheral blood. The receptors originated from a woman in her forties or fifties with acute or convalescent COVID-19.

The chain carries TRBV24-1 and TRBJ2-5; 7 bases align to TRBD2. This CDR3 spans 14 amino acids. V shed 5 bases and J 3 bases; nucleotides not matched to a gene: 5. The germline gives CDR1 KGHDR, CDR2 SFDVKD. The CDR3 region is CATSASSGEETQYF. The CDR3 region has the DNA TGTGCCACCAGTGCCTCTAGCGGCGAAGAGACCCAGTACTTC.

This clone was counted only a few times. The chain employs TRBV2 and TRBJ2-7; 8 bases are shared with TRBD2. The CDR3 is 14 amino acids. The V gene's germline CDR1 is SNHLY and CDR2 FYNNEI. V gave up 5 bases and J gave up 0 bases; unmatched junction bases: 3. CDR3 in DNA: TGTGCCAGCAGTACTAGCGGTTCCTCCTACGAGCAGTACTTC. This codes for CASSTSGSSYEQYF.

The rearrangement joins TRBV18 to TRBJ1-2, with D perhaps TRBD1 (6 bases). With 3 bases removed from V and 8 bases from J, the gap between germline ends came to 13 bases. The CDR3 covers 13 residues. The V gene's germline CDR1 is KGHSH and CDR2 LQKENI. CDR3 bases: TGTGCCAGCTCACCCAGCGACAGGTTGGGCTACACCTTC. This sequence encodes CASSPSDRLGYTF. Full variable domain (rest looked up from reference TRBV18 and TRBJ1-2): NAGVMQNPRHLVRRRGQEARLRCSPMKGHSHVYWYRQLPEEGLKFMVYLQKENIIDESGMPKERFSAEFPKEGPSILRIQQVVRGDSAAYFCASSPSDRLGYTFGSGTRLTVV.

The rearrangement uses TRBV4-1 and TRBJ1-5, with TRBD1 identical over 12 bases. Germline-derived CDR1 and CDR2 are MGHRA and YSYEKL. This CDR3 spans 19 amino acids. Losses at the gene ends were 0 bases for V and 4 bases for J; bases not matched to a gene: 10. CDR3: CASSQEDRDRGLANQPQHF. The CDR3 nucleotides read TGCGCCAGCAGCCAAGAAGATCGGGACAGGGGGCTGGCAAATCAGCCCCAGCATTTT.

The chain joins TRBV19 to TRBJ1-1; D ambiguous. The germline gives CDR1 LNHDA, CDR2 SQIVND (reference sequence). This CDR3 is built from 14 residues. V was clipped by 2 bases and J by 5 bases, with 12 bases between them. This chain's CDR3 is CASSIMGLGTEAFF. The CDR3 DNA is TGTGCCAGTAGTATAATGGGCCTTGGGACTGAAGCTTTCTTT.

The gene calls are TRBV6-5 and TRBJ2-7; 9 bases agree with TRBD1. Germline CDR1 is MNHEY and CDR2 is SVGAGI. The CDR3 sequence is 14 residues long. Trimming at V came to 7 bases and at J to 1 base, leaving 5 bases not matched to a gene. The CDR3 DNA follows: TGTGCCAGCAACCGGGACAGGGTATCCTACGAGCAGTACTTC. This gives the protein CASNRDRVSYEQYF.

The chain is built from TRBV13 and TRBJ2-7, with D maybe TRBD2 (5 bases). The length of the CDR3 is 17 residues. CDR1 PRHDT and CDR2 FYEKMQ come from the germline V gene (reference sequence). Trimming left V 5 bases short and J 3 bases short, with 23 bases between. Here the CDR3 DNA reads TGTGCCAGCAGCCTCACCCTGGACTCCCGAGCTCACTACGAGCAGTACTTC. This translates into CASSLTLDSRAHYEQYF.

The chain couples TRBV7-2 to TRBJ1-6; no clear D gene. The CDR3 is 14 amino acids. V was trimmed by 2 bases and J by 7 bases, leaving 9 bases between them. Germline V CDR1 and CDR2: SGHTA, FQGNSA. Here the CDR3 DNA reads TGTGCCAGCAGCTTAAACCTAAAGAATTCACCCCTCCACTTT. The encoded protein is CASSLNLKNSPLHF.

A single count supports this clone. The chain combines TRBV19 with TRBJ2-7, with TRBD2 matching over 12 bases. CDR3 length equals 15 residues. Germline V gene data show CDR1 as LNHDA and CDR2 as SQIVND (reference sequence). J gave up 2 bases and V 4 bases, and 3 bases lay outside the gene matches. The CDR3 loop is CASSTLAGGPYEQYF. CDR3 DNA sequence: TGTGCCAGTAGTACTCTAGCGGGAGGGCCCTACGAGCAGTACTTC.

This clone has only one observation. V is TRBV12-3 or TRBV12-4 and J is TRBJ1-4, with a weak D call TRBD1 (5 bases). CDR3 length equals 12 residues. V lost 2 bases to trimming and J lost 12 bases, with 10 bases between them. The CDR3 loop is CASSLLGGELFF. CDR3 DNA sequence: TGTGCCAGCAGTTTACTTGGGGGGGAACTGTTTTTT.

The chain has TRBV7-3 and TRBJ2-1, with D maybe TRBD2 (5 bases). CDR3 size: 15 residues. Germline CDR1 SGHTA, CDR2 FQGTGA. V lost 2 bases, J lost 0 bases, and 8 bases lay in between. The CDR3 DNA reads as TGTGCCAGCAGCTTAGCGGGCGACTCCTACAATGAGCAGTTCTTC. It codes for CASSLAGDSYNEQFF.

This clone was detected a few times. The V call is TRBV5-1, the J call TRBJ2-7, with 11 bases lining up with TRBD2. The CDR3 extends over 15 amino acids. J was trimmed by 7 bases and V by 0 bases; bases with no gene match: 6. Germline V gene sequence: CDR1 SGHRS, CDR2 YFSETQ. The CDR3 here is CASSLETSGTLEQYF. Written as DNA, the CDR3 is TGCGCCAGCAGCTTGGAGACTAGCGGGACTCTAGAGCAGTACTTC.

This rearrangement joins TRBV5-1 to TRBJ1-6, with D possibly TRBD1 on 5 matching bases. Germline V gene data show CDR1 as SGHRS and CDR2 as YFSETQ. This CDR3 is 15 amino acids long. With 1 base removed from V and 9 bases from J, the gap between germline ends came to 14 bases. The CDR3 nucleotides read TGCGCCAGCAGCTTGACTCTAACAAGGGGTTCACCCCTCCACTTT. Protein sequence: CASSLTLTRGSPLHF.

The table lists this clone with a count of one. The chain has TRBV5-6 and TRBJ2-1; weak D call: TRBD1 (6 bases). The CDR3 is made up of 14 amino acids. V was cut by 1 base and J by 5 bases, with 10 bases left in between. Germline V gene data show CDR1 as SGHDT and CDR2 as YYEEEE. Here the CDR3 reads CASSLTGRHNEQFF. The CDR3 DNA is TGTGCCAGCAGCTTGACAGGGCGGCACAATGAGCAGTTCTTC.

V gene TRBV29-1 combines with J gene TRBJ1-2; 7 bases are shared with TRBD1. Germline CDR1 and CDR2: SQVTM and ANQGSEA. V was clipped by 6 bases and J by 3 bases; unmatched bases: 7. This CDR3 contains 13 residues. CDR3 sequence: CSVMTGQDYGYTF. The DNA of the CDR3 is TGCAGCGTCATGACAGGGCAGGACTATGGCTACACCTTC.

The chain recombines TRBV12-3 or TRBV12-4 with TRBJ1-1; D is undetermined. The CDR3 covers 11 residues. V gave up 6 bases and J gave up 11 bases, with 13 bases separating them. CDR3 coding DNA: TGTGCCAGCAGCCTCCGATCGGAGGCTTTCTTT. Translated: CASSLRSEAFF.

In its sample, this clone was seen once. The V and J genes are TRBV28 and TRBJ2-2; D uncertain. Trimming took off 3 bases at V and 2 bases at J, with 10 bases between the two ends. CDR3 length: 15 amino acids. Germline V CDR1 and CDR2: MDHEN, SYDVKM. Here the CDR3 DNA reads TGTGCCAGCAGTTTGATCGGAGCAAACACCGGGGAGCTGTTTTTT. Translating gives CASSLIGANTGELFF.

V gene TRBV7-3 combines with J gene TRBJ1-1, with 7 bases aligning to TRBD1. CDR1 is SGHTA and CDR2 is FQGTGA in the germline V gene. The CDR3 has 15 residues. Germline trimming cut 1 base from V and 8 bases from J; bases unmatched to any gene: 10. The CDR3 loop is CASSLSGDRAREAFF. The CDR3 bases are TGTGCCAGCAGCTTAAGTGGCGACAGGGCCAGAGAAGCTTTCTTT. Variable domain in full (rest from reference TRBV7-3 and TRBJ1-1): GAGVSQTPSNKVTEKGKYVELRCDPISGHTALYWYRQSLGQGPEFLIYFQGTGAADDSGLPNDRFFAVRPEGSVSTLKIQRTERGDSAVYLCASSLSGDRAREAFFGQGTRLTVV.

The J gene is TRBJ2-1, the V gene TRBV27; possible D gene TRBD1, 5 bases. The germline V gene has CDR1 MNHEY and CDR2 SMNVEV (reference sequence). Trimming took off 5 bases at V and 2 bases at J, with 13 bases between the two ends. This CDR3 has 15 residues. CDR3 nucleotides: TGTGCCAGCAGTATCGCGGACACCACCTACAATGAGCAGTTCTTC. Protein sequence: CASSIADTTYNEQFF.

The genes are TRBV7-2 and TRBJ1-5; D possibly corresponds to TRBD1 (6 bases). Germline CDR1 reads SGHTA; CDR2 reads FQGNSA. V was shortened by 3 bases and J by 5 bases, with 20 bases between the two germline ends. This CDR3 spans 17 amino acids. The chain's CDR3 is CASSFRGPFVGDQPQHF. For the CDR3, the DNA is TGTGCCAGCAGCTTCAGGGGACCCTTCGTAGGGGATCAGCCCCAGCATTTT.

V gene TRBV5-1 combines with J gene TRBJ2-7, with D possibly matching TRBD2 (5 bases). Germline CDR1 and CDR2: SGHRS and YFSETQ. CDR3 length: 15 residues. Trimming took 4 bases from V and 7 from J, leaving 21 bases between them. CDR3: CASSLAIGIQREQYF. CDR3 DNA: TGCGCCAGCAGCCTTGCTATCGGGATCCAGAGAGAGCAGTACTTC.

V and J are TRBV6-5 and TRBJ2-1, with D tentatively TRBD2 (6 bases). Per germline, CDR1 MNHEY and CDR2 SVGAGI. Deletions cut 5 bases from V and 15 bases from J, with 17 bases between. The CDR3 covers 12 residues. Here the CDR3 reads CASSTHRESPFF. For the CDR3, the DNA is TGTGCCAGCAGTACCCACCGGGAGTCCCCGTTCTTC.

The V and J genes are TRBV20-1 and TRBJ2-1; D gene unclear. V gave up 4 bases and J gave up 6 bases, with 7 bases separating them. Germline values: CDR1 DFQATT, CDR2 SNEGSKA (reference sequence). The CDR3 loop spans 11 amino acids. CDR3 coding DNA: TGCAGTGCTACCGAACTCAATGAGCAGTTCTTC. Translated, it gives CSATELNEQFF.

This rearrangement joins TRBV28 to TRBJ1-1; D is unclear. Per germline, CDR1 MDHEN and CDR2 SYDVKM. This CDR3 has 15 residues. The V gene lost 1 base and the J gene lost 2 bases, with 11 bases spanning the gap. This CDR3 reads CASSLSLMRNTEAFF. CDR3 nucleotide sequence: TGTGCCAGCAGTTTATCCCTGATGAGAAACACTGAAGCTTTCTTT.

V usage is TRBV24-1 and J usage is TRBJ2-3, with D perhaps matching TRBD2 (6 bases). The CDR3 spans 16 residues. The ends were cut back, 4 bases at V and 8 bases at J, with 21 bases in the middle. Germline assignment: CDR1 KGHDR and CDR2 SFDVKD. The CDR3 sequence: CATSEAGTVKPPTQYF. The CDR3 nucleotides are TGTGCCACCAGTGAGGCCGGGACTGTCAAACCCCCTACGCAGTATTTT.